This entry features one TCR beta chain sequence. Its antigen is unknown. Starting from about 0.55 ug of total RNA, TCR libraries were made with linear amplification. TCRdb used MiXCR to reprocess the reads, holding one entry per CDR3 protein. The sample holds 150,000 to 200,000 distinct CDR3 sequences, around 70% seen once. This record comes from a study of healthy donors' naive CD4 and CD8 T cells. Study in general: Donors spanned ages 20-25, 40-50 and 60-70 years, half female. TCR alpha primers covered all functional IMGT alpha gene variants.

The CDR3 runs to 14 residues. The trim removed 0 bases at V and 8 bases at J, leaving 0 bases unmatched. Looked up from germline, CDR1 is SGHRS and CDR2 is YFSETQ. The study's findings and limits: The study did not address homeostatic proliferation effects in naive T cells. Roughly an eighth of CD4/CD8 propensity variance appeared explained by V, J and CDR3 charge.

The chain uses TRBV5-1 and TRBJ2-1; 12 bases are a match to TRBD2. This receptor was identified in a pool of human donors in good health; the sample pools cells from several healthy donors. The source material was naive CD4+ and CD8+ T cells sorted from blood, pooled from several donors. The CDR3 sequence: CASSLASGRDEQFF. The CDR3 DNA reads TGCGCCAGCAGCTTGGCTAGCGGGAGGGATGAGCAGTTCTTC. The variable domain in full, with the rest retrieved from reference TRBV5-1 and TRBJ2-1, is KAGVTQTPRYLIKTRGQQVTLSCSPISGHRSVSWYQQTPGQGLQFLFEYFSETQRNKGNFPGRFSGRQFSNSRSEMNVSTLELGDSALYLCASSLASGRDEQFFGPGTRLTVL.